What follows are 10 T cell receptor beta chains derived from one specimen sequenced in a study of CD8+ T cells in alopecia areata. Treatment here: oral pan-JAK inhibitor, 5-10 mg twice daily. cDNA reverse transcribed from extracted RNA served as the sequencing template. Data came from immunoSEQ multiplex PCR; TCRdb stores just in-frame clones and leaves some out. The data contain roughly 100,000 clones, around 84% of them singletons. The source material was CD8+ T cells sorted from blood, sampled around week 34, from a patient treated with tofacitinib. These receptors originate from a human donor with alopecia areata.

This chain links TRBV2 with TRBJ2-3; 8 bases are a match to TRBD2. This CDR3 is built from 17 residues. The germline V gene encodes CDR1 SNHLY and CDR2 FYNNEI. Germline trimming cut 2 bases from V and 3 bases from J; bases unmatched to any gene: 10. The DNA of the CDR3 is TGTGCCAGCAGTGAAACTCCCGGGGGGGCGAAAACAGATACGCAGTATTTT. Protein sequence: CASSETPGGAKTDTQYF.

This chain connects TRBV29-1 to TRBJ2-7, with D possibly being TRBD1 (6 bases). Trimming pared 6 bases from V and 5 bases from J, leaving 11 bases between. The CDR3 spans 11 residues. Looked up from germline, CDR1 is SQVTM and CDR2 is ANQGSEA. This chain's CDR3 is CSVEGDDEQYF. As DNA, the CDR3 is TGCAGCGTCGAGGGGGATGACGAGCAGTACTTC.

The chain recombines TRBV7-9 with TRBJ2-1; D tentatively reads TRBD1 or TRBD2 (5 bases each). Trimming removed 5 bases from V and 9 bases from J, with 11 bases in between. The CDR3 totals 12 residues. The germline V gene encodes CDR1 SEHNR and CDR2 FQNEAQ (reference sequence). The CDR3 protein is CASSPGTGEQFF. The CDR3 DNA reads TGTGCCAGCAGCCCGGGGACGGGTGAGCAGTTCTTC.

The CDR3 sequence is CSALRVNEQFF. The CDR3 coding sequence is TGCAGTGCCTTGAGAGTAAATGAGCAGTTCTTC. The chain joins TRBV20-1 to TRBJ2-1; no firm D call. V gave up 6 bases and J gave up 7 bases, with 10 bases separating them. Germline V gives CDR1 DFQATT, CDR2 SNEGSKA (reference sequence). The CDR3 length is 11 residues.

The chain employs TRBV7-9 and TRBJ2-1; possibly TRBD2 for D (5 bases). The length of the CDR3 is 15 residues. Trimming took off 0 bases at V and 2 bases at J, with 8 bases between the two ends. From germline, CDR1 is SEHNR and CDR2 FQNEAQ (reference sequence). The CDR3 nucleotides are TGTGCCAGCAGCTTAGCAGCGGAGGCCTACAATGAGCAGTTCTTC. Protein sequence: CASSLAAEAYNEQFF.

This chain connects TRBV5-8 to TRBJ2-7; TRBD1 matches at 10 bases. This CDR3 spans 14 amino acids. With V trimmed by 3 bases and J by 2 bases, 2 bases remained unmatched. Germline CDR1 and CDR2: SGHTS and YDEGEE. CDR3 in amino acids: CASSSGTGAYEQYF. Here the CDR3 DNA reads TGTGCCAGCAGCTCCGGGACAGGGGCCTACGAGCAGTACTTC.

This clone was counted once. CDR3 nucleotide sequence: TGTGCCAGTAGTATGGGGCAGACTCACACCGGGGAGCTGTTTTTT. Amino acid sequence: CASSMGQTHTGELFF. The genes are TRBV19 and TRBJ2-2; D might be TRBD1 (5 bases). V shed 3 bases and J shed 3 bases, with 11 bases lying between them. The germline V gene has CDR1 LNHDA and CDR2 SQIVND (reference sequence). The CDR3 has 15 amino acids.

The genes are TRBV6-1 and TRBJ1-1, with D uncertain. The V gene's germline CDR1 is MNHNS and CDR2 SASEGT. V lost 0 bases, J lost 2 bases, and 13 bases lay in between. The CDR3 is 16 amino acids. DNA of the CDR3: TGTGCCAGCAGTGAAGCGCTTCGGGAGTTAAACACTGAAGCTTTCTTT. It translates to CASSEALRELNTEAFF.

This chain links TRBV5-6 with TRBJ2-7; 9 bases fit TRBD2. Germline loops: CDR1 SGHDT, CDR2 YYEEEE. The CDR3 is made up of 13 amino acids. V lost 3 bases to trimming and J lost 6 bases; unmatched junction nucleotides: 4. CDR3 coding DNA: TGTGCCAGCAGCTCTATGACTAGCGGCGAGCAGTACTTC. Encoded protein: CASSSMTSGEQYF.

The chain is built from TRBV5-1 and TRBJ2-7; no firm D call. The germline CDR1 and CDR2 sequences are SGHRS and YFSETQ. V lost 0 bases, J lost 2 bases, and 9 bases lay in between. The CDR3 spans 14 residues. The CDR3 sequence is CASSLGVTAYEQYF. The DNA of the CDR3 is TGCGCCAGCAGCTTGGGTGTCACAGCCTACGAGCAGTACTTC.